Shown below are 28 T cell receptor beta chains from a single sample sequenced in a study of response to subunit inactivated influenza vaccine. TCRdb analysed the RT-PCR reads with MiXCR anew, one entry per CDR3 protein. The sample records around 570,000 distinct CDR3 sequences, around 8% being singletons. The source was PBMCs from blood, collected around 25 months after vaccination. All receptors come from a man aged 45 to 70 who received an inactivated influenza vaccine.

This sequence joins TRBV28 and TRBJ2-7, with 8 nucleotides matching TRBD2. The germline V gene encodes CDR1 MDHEN and CDR2 SYDVKM. With V trimmed by 5 bases and J by 6 bases, 6 bases remained unmatched. The length of the CDR3 is 13 residues. The CDR3 loop reads CASSPAGAGEQYF. In DNA, the CDR3 is TGTGCCAGCAGTCCAGCGGGAGCGGGCGAGCAGTACTTC.

This clonotype was detected ten times or more. The chain uses TRBV7-9 and TRBJ2-1; D not resolved. CDR3 size: 14 residues. The V gene lost 4 bases and the J gene lost 8 bases, with 15 bases spanning the gap. Germline CDR1 is SEHNR and CDR2 is FQNEAQ (reference sequence). The CDR3 spells CASSWPRSPYEQFF. Here the CDR3 DNA reads TGTGCCAGCAGCTGGCCCAGGAGCCCGTATGAGCAGTTCTTC.

The CDR3, as DNA: TGTGCCAGCAGTGCCCCGACTAGCACAGATACGCAGTATTTT. It yields the protein CASSAPTSTDTQYF. This chain uses TRBV28 with TRBJ2-3, with D hard to call. The CDR3 covers 14 residues. Germline V gene data show CDR1 as MDHEN and CDR2 as SYDVKM. V lost 5 bases and J 0 bases, leaving 9 bases between the germline ends.

J is TRBJ2-2 and V is TRBV7-8; 9 nucleotides match TRBD2. There are 16 residues in the CDR3. Trimming removed 1 base from V and 5 bases from J; junction bases left unmatched: 5. Per the germline V gene, CDR1 is SGHVS and CDR2 is FQNEAQ. CDR3 in DNA: TGTGCCAGCAGCTTAGGGAGTAGCGGGAGAACCGGGGAGCTGTTTTTT. It translates to CASSLGSSGRTGELFF.

The chain recombines TRBV11-2 with TRBJ1-3; D perhaps matches TRBD1 (5 bases). The V gene lost 5 bases and the J gene lost 3 bases, with 17 bases spanning the gap. CDR3 length: 16 residues. Looked up from germline, CDR1 is SGHAT and CDR2 is FQNNGV. DNA of the CDR3: TGTGCCAGCAGCCGCGATATTTCGGGGCTTGGAAACACCATATATTTT. It translates to CASSRDISGLGNTIYF.

This clonotype was seen a few times. This chain uses TRBV2 with TRBJ2-2; tentative D call: TRBD1 (6 bases). V lost 7 bases, J lost 1 base, and 10 bases lay in between. Germline V gene lookup returns CDR1 SNHLY and CDR2 FYNNEI. This CDR3 has 14 residues. CDR3 DNA: TGTGCCAGCAATCGGGACATGAACACCGGGGAGCTGTTTTTT. Residues: CASNRDMNTGELFF.

This clonotype was observed a handful of times. V usage is TRBV5-1 and J usage is TRBJ2-7, with TRBD2 matching over 7 bases. Germline V gene data show CDR1 as SGHRS and CDR2 as YFSETQ. The CDR3 is 15 amino acids. V was pared by 3 bases and J by 7 bases, with 13 bases of the junction left unmatched. Here the CDR3 DNA reads TGCGCCAGCAGCTCAGCGGGGCTAGAAACGGGTGAGCAGTACTTC. This encodes CASSSAGLETGEQYF.

Remarks on this clonotype: This may be a read error, as it is one base from a much larger clone. The V and J genes are TRBV4-3 and TRBJ1-6; D gene unclear. The germline V gene has CDR1 LGHNA and CDR2 YSLEER. The CDR3 is 16 amino acids. Between the trimmed V and J ends, which lost 0 bases and 3 bases, there was a span of 9 bases. The CDR3 loop is CASSQDWELYNSPLHF. The CDR3 DNA sequence: TGCGCCAGCAGCCAAGATTGGGAACTCTATAATTCACCCCTCCACTTT.

This clonotype was seen many times. This chain joins TRBV6-2 or TRBV6-3 and TRBJ1-3; no firm D call. The CDR3 loop spans 15 amino acids. Per germline, CDR1 MNHEY and CDR2 SVGEGT. V was shortened by 2 bases and J by 0 bases, with 8 bases between the two germline ends. The CDR3: CASSYGGLSGNTIYF. CDR3 DNA sequence: TGTGCCAGCAGTTACGGTGGACTCTCTGGAAACACCATATATTTT.

The chain combines TRBV20-1 with TRBJ2-5, with 10 bases lining up with TRBD1. This CDR3 comprises 15 residues. The J segment lost 4 bases and the V segment lost 2 bases, leaving 7 bases of the junction unmatched. The germline CDR1 and CDR2 sequences are DFQATT and SNEGSKA (reference sequence). The CDR3 region is CSARPGQGSIETQYF. CDR3 sequence (DNA): TGCAGTGCTAGACCGGGACAGGGGAGTATAGAGACCCAGTACTTC.

There are many counts of this clonotype. The rearrangement links TRBV5-1 to TRBJ2-5, with TRBD1 matching 8 bases. In germline, CDR1 is SGHRS, CDR2 YFSETQ. The V and J ends lost 4 bases and 4 bases, in that order; junction bases with no gene match: 6. The CDR3 spans 14 residues. The CDR3 DNA sequence: TGCGCCAGCAGCCCCTGGACAGGGTCAGAGACCCAGTACTTC. It is translated as CASSPWTGSETQYF.

This clonotype was seen at least ten times. J is TRBJ2-2 and V is TRBV24-1, with 15 bases aligning to TRBD2. The CDR3 spans 17 residues. Germline assignment: CDR1 KGHDR and CDR2 SFDVKD. Losses at the gene ends were 8 bases for V and 2 bases for J; bases not matched to a gene: 5. This CDR3 is CATTGTSGGRNTGELFF. CDR3 nucleotide sequence: TGTGCCACCACCGGGACTAGCGGGGGGCGAAACACCGGGGAGCTGTTTTTT.

The chain employs TRBV5-6 and TRBJ1-2; 8 bases fit TRBD1. In germline, CDR1 is SGHDT, CDR2 YYEEEE. The ends lost 6 bases at V and 1 base at J; junction bases unmatched: 14. The CDR3 loop spans 17 amino acids. Here the CDR3 reads CASTSPLDREFNYGYTF. In DNA, the CDR3 is TGTGCCAGCACTTCTCCATTGGACAGGGAGTTTAACTATGGCTACACCTTC.

The V and J genes are TRBV29-1 and TRBJ2-3; 11 bases fit TRBD1. The J segment lost 4 bases and the V segment lost 7 bases, leaving 7 bases of the junction unmatched. The CDR3 has 14 residues. Germline-derived CDR1 and CDR2 are SQVTM and ANQGSEA. The CDR3 here is CSASGTGGADTQYF. DNA of the CDR3: TGCAGCGCCTCCGGGACAGGGGGTGCAGATACGCAGTATTTT.

The chain has TRBV20-1 and TRBJ2-1, with TRBD2 as a possible D gene (5 bases). Germline CDR1 DFQATT, CDR2 SNEGSKA (reference sequence). The ends were cut back, 1 base at V and 0 bases at J, with 19 bases in the middle. This CDR3 is built from 18 residues. The CDR3 nucleotides are TGCAGTGCTAGAGGTGGGCTGGCGGGCCAGAGCTCCTACAATGAGCAGTTCTTC. Protein product: CSARGGLAGQSSYNEQFF.

This clonotype has a count of ten or more. This sequence joins TRBV20-1 and TRBJ2-7; TRBD2 matches 10 bases. J gave up 1 base and V 6 bases, and 9 bases lay outside the gene matches. The CDR3 sequence is 15 residues long. Looked up from germline, CDR1 is DFQATT and CDR2 is SNEGSKA (reference sequence). The CDR3 spells CSAISLAGSSYEQYF. The CDR3 DNA sequence: TGCAGTGCCATTTCACTAGCGGGAAGTTCCTACGAGCAGTACTTC.

This clonotype was detected ten times or more. The V call is TRBV11-2, the J call TRBJ2-3; unclear D gene. This CDR3 region has 14 residues. Trimming cost V 5 bases and J 4 bases, with 13 bases left between them. Germline V lookup: CDR1 SGHAT, CDR2 FQNNGV. CDR3 bases: TGTGCCAGCAGCCTGGGGTTAGGGCCAGATACGCAGTATTTT. Protein: CASSLGLGPDTQYF.

V gene TRBV28 combines with J gene TRBJ2-7; possible D gene TRBD1, 5 bases. Germline assignment: CDR1 MDHEN and CDR2 SYDVKM. This CDR3 region has 16 residues. V lost 2 bases and J 2 bases, leaving 16 bases between the germline ends. CDR3: CASSLSWTHQAYEQYF. CDR3 nucleotide sequence: TGTGCCAGCAGTTTAAGTTGGACACACCAAGCCTACGAGCAGTACTTC.

The chain links TRBV20-1 to TRBJ2-3; 7 bases line up with TRBD2. This CDR3 comprises 13 residues. Germline CDR1 DFQATT, CDR2 SNEGSKA (reference sequence). Trimming took 5 bases from V and 6 from J; bases not matched to a gene: 8. CDR3: CSASWGGYDTQYF. CDR3 coding DNA: TGCAGTGCTTCCTGGGGAGGGTACGATACGCAGTATTTT.

J is TRBJ2-5 and V is TRBV7-3; 9 bases are a match to TRBD2. Trimming removed 5 bases from V and 3 bases from J; junction bases left unmatched: 10. The CDR3 contains 16 residues. Germline-derived CDR1 and CDR2 are SGHTA and FQGTGA. CDR3 DNA: TGTGCCAGCAGCCCCGGGGCGGGAGGGTCGGAAGAGACCCAGTACTTC. Translation gives CASSPGAGGSEETQYF.

There are many counts of this clonotype. J is TRBJ2-7 and V is TRBV11-3, with TRBD2 matching 7 bases. V shed 0 bases, J shed 0 bases, and the junction held 11 bases outside the gene matches. CDR3 length: 18 residues. Germline lookup yields CDR1 SGHNT and CDR2 YENEEA. CDR3 coding DNA: TGTGCCAGCAGCTTAGACACCCCACAGAGGGAGGGCTCCTACGAGCAGTACTTC. Residues: CASSLDTPQREGSYEQYF.

Only a few counts were recorded for this clonotype. The V call is TRBV5-1, the J call TRBJ2-1; 13 bases agree with TRBD2. V lost 5 bases to trimming and J lost 5 bases; unmatched junction nucleotides: 4. This CDR3 is built from 15 residues. Germline V lookup: CDR1 SGHRS, CDR2 YFSETQ. CDR3 bases: TGCGCCAGCAGGGGGACTAGCGGGGTGAACAATGAGCAGTTCTTC. It translates to CASRGTSGVNNEQFF.

Ten or more counts support this clonotype. The V gene is TRBV29-1, the J gene TRBJ2-1; D uncertain. The germline V and J ends were trimmed by 1 base and 0 bases, with 10 bases remaining between them. The CDR3 loop spans 15 amino acids. Germline V CDR1 and CDR2: SQVTM, ANQGSEA. Here the CDR3 DNA reads TGCAGCGTTGAAGGATCGGCGAGCTCCTACAATGAGCAGTTCTTC. Amino acid sequence: CSVEGSASSYNEQFF.

This chain joins TRBV5-1 and TRBJ2-7; D remains ambiguous. Trimming removed 3 bases at V and 0 bases at J, with 7 bases between. This CDR3 is 13 amino acids long. Germline CDR1 is SGHRS and CDR2 is YFSETQ. The CDR3 DNA reads TGCGCCAGCAGCTCGGCTGACTCCTACGAGCAGTACTTC. It codes for CASSSADSYEQYF.

This sequence joins TRBV13 and TRBJ2-5; D is undetermined. Germline V gives CDR1 PRHDT, CDR2 FYEKMQ (reference sequence). V lost 4 bases to trimming and J lost 0 bases, with 6 bases between them. This CDR3 has 13 residues. CDR3 nucleotides: TGTGCCAGCAGCTCCAATTACCAAGAGACCCAGTACTTC. Residues: CASSSNYQETQYF.

The V gene is TRBV9, the J gene TRBJ2-7, with TRBD2 as a possible D gene (5 bases). This CDR3 comprises 14 residues. Per the germline V gene, CDR1 is SGDLS and CDR2 is YYNGEE. V lost 0 bases and J 2 bases, leaving 9 bases between the germline ends. CDR3 sequence: CASSVEADTYEQYF. The CDR3 nucleotides are TGTGCCAGCAGCGTAGAAGCGGATACCTACGAGCAGTACTTC. The variable domain in full, with the rest retrieved from reference TRBV9 and TRBJ2-7, is DSGVTQTPKHLITATGQRVTLRCSPRSGDLSVYWYQQSLDQGLQFLIQYYNGEERAKGNILERFSAQQFPDLHSELNLSSLELGDSALYFCASSVEADTYEQYFGPGTRLTVT.

V is TRBV5-1 and J is TRBJ2-3; TRBD2 matches 8 bases. Germline values: CDR1 SGHRS, CDR2 YFSETQ. This CDR3 has 16 residues. With 0 bases clipped from V and 1 base from J, the junction kept 4 bases outside the gene matches. CDR3 residues: CASSLAAGGRTDTQYF. In nucleotides, the CDR3 is TGCGCCAGCAGCTTGGCGGCGGGAGGACGCACAGATACGCAGTATTTT.

The J gene is TRBJ1-1, the V gene TRBV10-3; maybe TRBD1 (5 bases). The germline V gene has CDR1 ENHRY and CDR2 SYGVKD. Trimming stripped 7 bases from V and 1 base from J, with 13 bases between. The CDR3 contains 14 residues. The CDR3 loop is CAITATDSNTEAFF. The CDR3 nucleotides read TGTGCCATCACCGCGACAGACTCGAACACTGAAGCTTTCTTT.